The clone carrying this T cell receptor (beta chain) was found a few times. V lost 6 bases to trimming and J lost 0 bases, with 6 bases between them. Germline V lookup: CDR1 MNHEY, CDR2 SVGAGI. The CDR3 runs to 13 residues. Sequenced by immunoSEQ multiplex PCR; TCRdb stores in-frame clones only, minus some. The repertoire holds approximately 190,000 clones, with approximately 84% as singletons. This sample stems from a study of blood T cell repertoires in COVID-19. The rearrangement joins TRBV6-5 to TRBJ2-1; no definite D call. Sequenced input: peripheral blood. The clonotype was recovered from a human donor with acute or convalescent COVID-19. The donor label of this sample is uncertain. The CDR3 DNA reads TGTGCCAGCAGACTGATCTCCTACAATGAGCAGTTCTTC. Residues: CASRLISYNEQFF.